The table lists the clone carrying this TCR beta chain with a count of one. This sample is drawn from a study of CD8 T cells in Susac syndrome. CDR3 length: 14 amino acids. Trimming took off 5 bases at V and 0 bases at J, with 9 bases between the two ends. CDR1 and CDR2 (germline): LGHDT, YNNKEL (reference sequence). RNA totalling roughly 0.45 to 1 ug underwent reverse transcription with random hexamers. TCRdb analysed the immunoSEQ multiplex PCR reads with MiXCR anew, one entry per CDR3 protein. In the table there are under 300,000 distinct CDR3 sequences, 90% to 96% of which are singletons. The clonotype comes from a human donor with Susac syndrome. Input material: CD4+ T cells from PBMCs. The chain combines TRBV3-1 with TRBJ2-3, with a tentative D call TRBD1 (5 bases). CDR3 sequence reads: CASSATVSTDTQYF. The CDR3 bases are TGTGCCAGCAGCGCGACAGTTAGCACAGATACGCAGTATTTT.